The 31 T cell receptor beta chains reported below all come from one sample, sequenced in a study of Ad26.COV2.S vaccination and SARS-CoV-2 variants (TCRdb year 2021). In the paper's terms, the treatment or condition label means: about 20 received Ad26.COV2.S at low or high dose, single or two shots; a few received placebo; per-sample allocation not given. For vaccine and placebo recipients, repertoires were sequenced using samples collected on day 63 after the first injection. The library was prepared using the immunoSEQ multiplex PCR assay. TCRdb holds this immuneACCESS table with in-frame rearrangements only. Some clones are missing; in checked studies, unresolved V genes explain under half, and the rest has no known cause. For this sample there are 400,000 to 500,000 clones; 88% appear just once. Around 3.6% of the sample rests with the top ten. Source: peripheral blood, taken in a trial of Ad26.COV2.S vaccine versus placebo. The receptors come from a person between 18 and 65 years old who received the Ad26.COV2.S COVID-19 vaccine or a placebo.

This chain links TRBV6-1 with TRBJ2-1, with TRBD2 as a possible D gene (5 bases). This CDR3 spans 16 amino acids. V gave up 4 bases and J gave up 9 bases, with 22 bases separating them. Germline V gene lookup returns CDR1 MNHNS and CDR2 SASEGT. Here the CDR3 DNA reads TGTGCCAGCAGTGTGGCCCTGCTAGCCCCTGATCGTGAGCAGTTCTTC. Protein sequence: CASSVALLAPDREQFF.

The rearrangement joins TRBV6-5 to TRBJ1-6; maybe TRBD1 (5 bases). Germline CDR1 and CDR2: MNHEY and SVGAGI. Trimming stripped 4 bases from V and 7 bases from J, with 14 bases between. This CDR3 is 15 amino acids long. CDR3 sequence: CASSFGGAVNSPLHF. The CDR3 DNA is TGTGCCAGCAGTTTTGGAGGGGCAGTCAATTCACCCCTCCACTTT.

The V call is TRBV4-1, the J call TRBJ2-2, with D unresolved. Germline V gene data show CDR1 as MGHRA and CDR2 as YSYEKL. With 1 base removed from V and 1 base from J, the gap between germline ends came to 7 bases. This CDR3 is built from 15 residues. The CDR3 region is CASSQGEENTGELFF. The CDR3 DNA reads as TGCGCCAGCAGCCAAGGCGAGGAGAACACCGGGGAGCTGTTTTTT.

The CDR3 nucleotides read TGTGCCAGTAGCCTGGGTGGGCGATCACCCCTCCACTTT. This codes for CASSLGGRSPLHF. This chain connects TRBV19 to TRBJ1-6; D uncertain. Per the germline V gene, CDR1 is LNHDA and CDR2 is SQIVND (reference sequence). V was shortened by 6 bases and J by 10 bases, with 13 bases between the two germline ends. The CDR3 runs 13 residues.

This sequence joins TRBV27 and TRBJ2-2, with 7 bases aligning to TRBD2. The CDR3 has 22 amino acids. Losses at the gene ends were 1 base for V and 3 bases for J; bases not matched to a gene: 23. CDR1 is MNHEY and CDR2 is SMNVEV in the germline V gene (reference sequence). The CDR3 nucleotides read TGTGCCAGCAGTTTATGGGCTTCACTAGCGCGGATTCCTTCTGGTGACACCGGGGAGCTGTTTTTT. Translating it yields CASSLWASLARIPSGDTGELFF.

CDR3 region: CASSPQSPTNEKLFF. The DNA of the CDR3 is TGTGCCAGCAGTCCCCAGAGTCCAACTAATGAAAAACTGTTTTTT. The rearrangement joins TRBV28 to TRBJ1-4; D is unclear. V lost 5 bases, J lost 0 bases, and 10 bases lay in between. Germline lookup yields CDR1 MDHEN and CDR2 SYDVKM. This CDR3 contains 15 residues.

This chain connects TRBV10-3 to TRBJ2-7; D uncertain. Germline V gene data show CDR1 as ENHRY and CDR2 as SYGVKD. The CDR3 runs 13 residues. Trimming took 8 bases from V and 0 from J, leaving 11 bases between them. For the CDR3, the DNA is TGTGCCATCGTAGGAAACCTCTCCTACGAGCAGTACTTC. Translated: CAIVGNLSYEQYF.

A remark on this clone: One end of the junction is discordant with germline, which a read error may explain. V gene TRBV28 combines with J gene TRBJ2-3, with a weak D call TRBD2 (5 bases). CDR1 and CDR2 from the germline V gene are MDHEN and SYDVKM. The CDR3 has 9 residues. This chain's CDR3 is CASSLRRRF. Written as DNA, the CDR3 is TGTGCCAGCAGTTTAAGGAGGCGATTT.

The rearrangement joins TRBV4-1 to TRBJ2-5; 7 bases are a match to TRBD2. The CDR3 runs to 16 residues. Germline V lookup: CDR1 MGHRA, CDR2 YSYEKL. Losses at the gene ends were 6 bases for V and 1 base for J; bases not matched to a gene: 11. In DNA, the CDR3 is TGCGCCAGCAGACGTGTGGGGGGGGGATTCCAAGAGACCCAGTACTTC. It codes for CASRRVGGGFQETQYF.

V is TRBV4-1 and J is TRBJ2-4; D may be TRBD1 (6 bases). The CDR3 is made up of 16 amino acids. Trimming removed 3 bases from V and 0 bases from J, with 12 bases in between. Germline V gene sequence: CDR1 MGHRA, CDR2 YSYEKL. The CDR3 spells CASSQDYRVAKNIQYF. The CDR3 coding sequence is TGCGCCAGCAGCCAGGATTACAGGGTAGCCAAAAACATTCAGTACTTC.

The rearrangement uses TRBV7-6 and TRBJ2-5; 10 bases fit TRBD1. J gave up 3 bases and V 7 bases, and 8 bases lay outside the gene matches. Per germline, CDR1 SGHVS and CDR2 FNYEAQ. The CDR3 is made up of 15 amino acids. CDR3 residues: CASTRAGTGEETQYF. DNA of the CDR3: TGTGCCAGCACCAGGGCCGGGACAGGGGAAGAGACCCAGTACTTC. Using reference TRBV7-6 and TRBJ2-5 for the parts outside the CDR3, the full variable domain is GAGVSQSPRYKVTKRGQDVALRCDPISGHVSLYWYRQALGQGPEFLTYFNYEAQQDKSGLPNDRFSAERPEGSISTLTIQRTEQRDSAMYRCASTRAGTGEETQYFGPGTRLLVL.

The table lists this clone with a few counts. Other DNA sequences in this specimen translate into the identical CDR3. The chain employs TRBV18 and TRBJ1-1; no definite D call. The CDR3 runs 12 residues. V shed 4 bases and J shed 6 bases, with 9 bases lying between them. From germline, CDR1 is KGHSH and CDR2 LQKENI. CDR3 region: CASSLQGAEAFF. The CDR3 nucleotides read TGTGCCAGCTCACTCCAAGGCGCTGAAGCTTTCTTT.

The J gene is TRBJ1-1, the V gene TRBV30; D gene uncertain. CDR1 is GTSNPN and CDR2 is SVGIG in the germline V gene (reference sequence). Trimming removed 8 bases from V and 0 bases from J, with 10 bases in between. This CDR3 is 12 amino acids long. The CDR3 protein is CAGRLMNTEAFF. CDR3 in DNA: TGTGCCGGTAGACTGATGAACACTGAAGCTTTCTTT.

This clone was observed a single time. This chain joins TRBV7-6 and TRBJ2-1, with D uncertain. This CDR3 comprises 16 residues. With 1 base removed from V and 8 bases from J, the gap between germline ends came to 18 bases. CDR1 is SGHVS and CDR2 is FNYEAQ in the germline V gene. The CDR3 nucleotides read TGTGCCAGCAGCTTAGTTTGGCAGGAGCTTACACATGAGCAGTTCTTC. It yields the protein CASSLVWQELTHEQFF.

The rearrangement uses TRBV30 and TRBJ2-4; 11 bases line up with TRBD1. The CDR3 spans 14 residues. Germline trimming cut 0 bases from V and 8 bases from J; bases unmatched to any gene: 3. Germline assignment: CDR1 GTSNPN and CDR2 SVGIG (reference sequence). CDR3 nucleotides: TGTGCCTGGAGTGTGGGGACAGGGGGGGACATTCAGTACTTC. Its translation is CAWSVGTGGDIQYF.

The chain uses TRBV2 and TRBJ1-1; D is undetermined. Germline V CDR1 and CDR2: SNHLY, FYNNEI. Deletions cut 6 bases from V and 12 bases from J, with 11 bases between. This CDR3 is 10 amino acids long. The CDR3 here is CASSMGLTFF. In DNA, the CDR3 is TGTGCCAGCAGCATGGGATTGACTTTCTTT.

The chain carries TRBV9 and TRBJ2-2, with D perhaps TRBD2 (5 bases). In germline, CDR1 is SGDLS, CDR2 YYNGEE. The CDR3 length is 12 residues. Trimming pared 0 bases from V and 8 bases from J, leaving 5 bases between. Here the CDR3 reads CASSVGRGELFF. DNA of the CDR3: TGTGCCAGCAGCGTAGGGAGGGGGGAGCTGTTTTTT.

The V gene is TRBV9, the J gene TRBJ2-7; TRBD1 agrees at 9 bases. The CDR3 totals 15 residues. Germline-derived CDR1 and CDR2 are SGDLS and YYNGEE. V gave up 3 bases and J gave up 5 bases; unmatched junction bases: 9. The CDR3 DNA follows: TGTGCCAGCAGCGCTTCGGGACAGGGTCTCCACGAGCAGTACTTC. This gives the protein CASSASGQGLHEQYF.

The chain couples TRBV25-1 to TRBJ2-5, with 7 bases matching TRBD1. The V and J ends lost 5 bases and 5 bases, in that order; junction bases with no gene match: 8. CDR1 and CDR2 from the germline V gene are MGHDK and SYGVNS. This CDR3 spans 14 amino acids. CDR3 protein: CASSPTGLLETQYF. The CDR3 DNA sequence: TGTGCCAGCAGTCCGACAGGGCTTCTGGAGACCCAGTACTTC. Based on the CDR3 plus reference TRBV25-1 and TRBJ2-5, the full variable domain is EADIYQTPRYLVIGTGKKITLECSQTMGHDKMYWYQQDPGMELHLIHYSYGVNSTEKGDLSSESTVSRIRTEHFPLTLESARPSHTSQYLCASSPTGLLETQYFGPGTRLLVL.

The chain joins TRBV7-2 to TRBJ2-1; D gene uncertain. Per germline, CDR1 SGHTA and CDR2 FQGNSA. The CDR3 spans 13 residues. V was clipped by 1 base and J by 5 bases, with 6 bases between them. The CDR3 loop reads CASSLGAHNEQFF. CDR3 in DNA: TGTGCCAGCAGCTTAGGGGCCCACAATGAGCAGTTCTTC.

This clone was observed once. This chain links TRBV7-9 with TRBJ1-1, with D perhaps TRBD1 (5 bases). The germline V and J ends were trimmed by 10 bases and 7 bases, with 16 bases remaining between them. The CDR3 totals 12 residues. Germline V lookup: CDR1 SEHNR, CDR2 FQNEAQ (reference sequence). The CDR3 DNA is TGTGCCACCCTCGGCGGGGGTGGTGAAGCTTTCTTT. This codes for CATLGGGGEAFF. Variable domain in full (rest from reference TRBV7-9 and TRBJ1-1): DTGVSQNPRHKITKRGQNVTFRCDPISEHNRLYWYRQTLGQGPEFLTYFQNEAQLEKSRLLSDRFSAERPKGSFSTLEIQRTEQGDSAMYLCATLGGGGEAFFGQGTRLTVV.

CDR3 in amino acids: CAISEQGLYEQYF. The DNA for the CDR3 is TGTGCCATCAGTGAGCAGGGCCTCTACGAGCAGTACTTC. This chain joins TRBV10-3 and TRBJ2-7, with D perhaps TRBD1 (5 bases). Between the trimmed V and J ends, which lost 2 bases and 3 bases, there was a span of 8 bases. Germline V gives CDR1 ENHRY, CDR2 SYGVKD. This CDR3 is built from 13 residues.

The J gene is TRBJ2-6, the V gene TRBV7-3; D gene uncertain. The V end lost 4 bases, the J end lost 0 bases, and 1 base lay between the germline ends. The CDR3 totals 13 residues. Germline-derived CDR1 and CDR2 are SGHTA and FQGTGA. Written as DNA, the CDR3 is TGTGCCAGCAGCTCCTCTGGGGCCAACGTCCTGACTTTC. Its translation is CASSSSGANVLTF.

The rearrangement links TRBV7-2 to TRBJ2-7; D uncertain. V was trimmed by 1 base and J by 3 bases, leaving 7 bases between them. The CDR3 consists of 13 residues. CDR1 is SGHTA, CDR2 FQGNSA, per germline. CDR3 protein: CASSLDPRYEQYF. CDR3 in DNA: TGTGCCAGCAGCTTAGATCCCCGCTACGAGCAGTACTTC.

The chain recombines TRBV19 with TRBJ1-5, with D perhaps TRBD1 (6 bases). Trimming shortened V by 4 bases and J by 2 bases, and 21 bases separated the two germline ends. Germline V gives CDR1 LNHDA, CDR2 SQIVND (reference sequence). The CDR3 spans 18 residues. This CDR3 reads CASSTGTLLPGGNQPQHF. The CDR3 DNA is TGTGCCAGTAGTACCGGGACATTACTCCCCGGGGGCAATCAGCCCCAGCATTTT.

The V call is TRBV11-2, the J call TRBJ1-1; no clear D. Between the trimmed V and J ends, which lost 6 bases and 1 base, there was a span of 6 bases. CDR3 length: 12 residues. Germline-derived CDR1 and CDR2 are SGHAT and FQNNGV. The CDR3 region is CASSYGNTEAFF. CDR3 nucleotides: TGTGCCAGCAGTTACGGGAACACTGAAGCTTTCTTT.

V is TRBV4-3 and J is TRBJ2-3; D may be TRBD1 (7 bases). The V and J ends lost 0 bases and 3 bases respectively, with 19 bases between them. Per the germline V gene, CDR1 is LGHNA and CDR2 is YSLEER. The CDR3 consists of 18 residues. The CDR3 protein is CASSQEIRLRGVTDTQYF. CDR3 sequence (DNA): TGCGCCAGCAGCCAAGAGATCCGGCTCAGGGGGGTTACAGATACGCAGTATTTT.

The V call is TRBV3-1 (or the pseudogene TRBV3-2), the J call TRBJ2-4, with D perhaps matching TRBD2 (5 bases). With 3 bases removed from V and 6 bases from J, the gap between germline ends came to 15 bases. The CDR3 length is 15 residues. Germline CDR1 is LGHDT and CDR2 is YNNKEL (reference sequence). The CDR3 reads CASSHPLGSLNIQYF. CDR3 DNA: TGTGCCAGCAGCCATCCTTTAGGGAGTTTAAACATTCAGTACTTC.

A word on this clone: Within the sample, other DNA sequences also encode this same CDR3. The chain carries TRBV12-3 or TRBV12-4 and TRBJ2-2; D is unclear. The CDR3 runs to 13 residues. The V end was cut by 0 bases, the J end by 4 bases, with 3 bases between. CDR3 protein: CASSLASTGELFF. The CDR3 region has the DNA TGTGCCAGCAGTTTAGCTAGCACCGGGGAGCTGTTTTTT.

CDR3 amino acids: CASSLCDSPLHF. CDR3 coding DNA: TGTGCCAGCAGTTTATGTGATTCACCCCTCCACTTT. J is TRBJ1-6 and V is TRBV12-3 or TRBV12-4; no reliable D call. Trimming took off 2 bases at V and 8 bases at J, with 4 bases between the two ends. CDR3 length equals 12 residues.

This clone was detected a few times. The gene calls are TRBV5-4 and TRBJ1-1, with TRBD1 as a possible D gene (6 bases). From germline, CDR1 is SGHNT and CDR2 YYREEE (reference sequence). Trimming left V 3 bases short and J 7 bases short, with 16 bases between. The CDR3 extends over 14 amino acids. The CDR3 loop reads CASSYPGRGGEAFF. The DNA of the CDR3 is TGTGCCAGCAGCTACCCAGGGCGAGGGGGTGAAGCTTTCTTT.